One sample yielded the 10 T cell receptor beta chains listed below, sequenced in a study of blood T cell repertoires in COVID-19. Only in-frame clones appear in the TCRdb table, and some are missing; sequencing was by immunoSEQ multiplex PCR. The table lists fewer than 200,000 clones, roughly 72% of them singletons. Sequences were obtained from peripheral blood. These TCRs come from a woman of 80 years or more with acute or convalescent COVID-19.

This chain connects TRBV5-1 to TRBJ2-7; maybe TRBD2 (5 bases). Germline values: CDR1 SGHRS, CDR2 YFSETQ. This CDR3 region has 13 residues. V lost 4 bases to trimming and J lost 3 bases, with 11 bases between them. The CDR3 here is CASSASGGYEQYF. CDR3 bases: TGCGCCAGCAGCGCGTCCGGAGGCTACGAGCAGTACTTC.

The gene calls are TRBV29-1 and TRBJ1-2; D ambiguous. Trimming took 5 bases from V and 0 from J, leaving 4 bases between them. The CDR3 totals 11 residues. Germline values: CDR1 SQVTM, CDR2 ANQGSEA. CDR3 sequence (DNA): TGCAGCGTTTCTACTAACTATGGCTACACCTTC. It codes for CSVSTNYGYTF.

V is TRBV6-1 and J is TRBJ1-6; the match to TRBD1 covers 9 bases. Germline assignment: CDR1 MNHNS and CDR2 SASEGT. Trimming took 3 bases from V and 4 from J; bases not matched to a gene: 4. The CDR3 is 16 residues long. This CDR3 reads CASSDPGQGYNSPLHF. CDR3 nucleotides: TGTGCCAGCAGTGATCCGGGACAGGGATATAATTCACCCCTCCACTTT.

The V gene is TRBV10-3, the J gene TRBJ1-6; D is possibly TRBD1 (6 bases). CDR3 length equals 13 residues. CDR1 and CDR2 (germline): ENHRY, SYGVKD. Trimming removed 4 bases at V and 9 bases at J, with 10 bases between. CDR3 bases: TGTGCCATCAGTGGCTTACAGGGTTCACCCCTCCACTTT. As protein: CAISGLQGSPLHF.

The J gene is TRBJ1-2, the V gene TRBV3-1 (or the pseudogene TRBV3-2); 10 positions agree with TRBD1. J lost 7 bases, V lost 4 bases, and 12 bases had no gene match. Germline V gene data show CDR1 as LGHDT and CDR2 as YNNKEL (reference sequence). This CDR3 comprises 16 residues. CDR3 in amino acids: CASSRQTGQGLGGYTF. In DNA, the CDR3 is TGTGCCAGCAGCCGACAAACGGGACAGGGGCTAGGTGGCTACACCTTC.

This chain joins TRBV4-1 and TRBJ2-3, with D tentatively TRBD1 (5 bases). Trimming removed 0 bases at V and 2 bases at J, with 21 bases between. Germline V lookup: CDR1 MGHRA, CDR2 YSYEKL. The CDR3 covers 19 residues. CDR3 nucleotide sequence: TGCGCCAGCAGCCAAGATGAGTCCGTAACAGGAGCGCTCACAGATACGCAGTATTTT. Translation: CASSQDESVTGALTDTQYF.

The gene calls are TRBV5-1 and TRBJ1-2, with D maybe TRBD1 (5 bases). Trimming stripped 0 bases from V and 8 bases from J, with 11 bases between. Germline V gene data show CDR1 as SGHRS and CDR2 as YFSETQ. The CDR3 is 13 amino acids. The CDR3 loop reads CASSLGEGTGYTF. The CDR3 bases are TGCGCCAGCAGCTTGGGGGAGGGGACCGGCTACACCTTC.

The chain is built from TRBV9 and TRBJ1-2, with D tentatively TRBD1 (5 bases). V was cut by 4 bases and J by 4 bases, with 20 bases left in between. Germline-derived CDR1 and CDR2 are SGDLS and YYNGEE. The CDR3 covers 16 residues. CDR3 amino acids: CASSPGGRAASYGYTF. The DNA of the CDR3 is TGTGCCAGCAGCCCCGGGGGGAGGGCCGCTTCCTATGGCTACACCTTC. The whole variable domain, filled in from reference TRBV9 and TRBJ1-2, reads DSGVTQTPKHLITATGQRVTLRCSPRSGDLSVYWYQQSLDQGLQFLIQYYNGEERAKGNILERFSAQQFPDLHSELNLSSLELGDSALYFCASSPGGRAASYGYTFGSGTRLTVV.

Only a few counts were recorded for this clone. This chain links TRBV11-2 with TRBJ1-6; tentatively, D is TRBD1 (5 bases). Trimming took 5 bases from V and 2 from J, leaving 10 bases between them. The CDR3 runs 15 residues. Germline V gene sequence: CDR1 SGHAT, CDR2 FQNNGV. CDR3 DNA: TGTGCCAGCAGCCCCGGGGGGACCTATAATTCACCCCTCCACTTT. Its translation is CASSPGGTYNSPLHF.

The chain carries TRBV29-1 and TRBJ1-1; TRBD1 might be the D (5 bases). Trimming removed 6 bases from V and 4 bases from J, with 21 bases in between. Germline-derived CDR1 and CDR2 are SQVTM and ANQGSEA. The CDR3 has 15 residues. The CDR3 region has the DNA TGCAGCGTGGCCGCGGGACTTTCATCGCCCACTGAAGCTTTCTTT. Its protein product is CSVAAGLSSPTEAFF.